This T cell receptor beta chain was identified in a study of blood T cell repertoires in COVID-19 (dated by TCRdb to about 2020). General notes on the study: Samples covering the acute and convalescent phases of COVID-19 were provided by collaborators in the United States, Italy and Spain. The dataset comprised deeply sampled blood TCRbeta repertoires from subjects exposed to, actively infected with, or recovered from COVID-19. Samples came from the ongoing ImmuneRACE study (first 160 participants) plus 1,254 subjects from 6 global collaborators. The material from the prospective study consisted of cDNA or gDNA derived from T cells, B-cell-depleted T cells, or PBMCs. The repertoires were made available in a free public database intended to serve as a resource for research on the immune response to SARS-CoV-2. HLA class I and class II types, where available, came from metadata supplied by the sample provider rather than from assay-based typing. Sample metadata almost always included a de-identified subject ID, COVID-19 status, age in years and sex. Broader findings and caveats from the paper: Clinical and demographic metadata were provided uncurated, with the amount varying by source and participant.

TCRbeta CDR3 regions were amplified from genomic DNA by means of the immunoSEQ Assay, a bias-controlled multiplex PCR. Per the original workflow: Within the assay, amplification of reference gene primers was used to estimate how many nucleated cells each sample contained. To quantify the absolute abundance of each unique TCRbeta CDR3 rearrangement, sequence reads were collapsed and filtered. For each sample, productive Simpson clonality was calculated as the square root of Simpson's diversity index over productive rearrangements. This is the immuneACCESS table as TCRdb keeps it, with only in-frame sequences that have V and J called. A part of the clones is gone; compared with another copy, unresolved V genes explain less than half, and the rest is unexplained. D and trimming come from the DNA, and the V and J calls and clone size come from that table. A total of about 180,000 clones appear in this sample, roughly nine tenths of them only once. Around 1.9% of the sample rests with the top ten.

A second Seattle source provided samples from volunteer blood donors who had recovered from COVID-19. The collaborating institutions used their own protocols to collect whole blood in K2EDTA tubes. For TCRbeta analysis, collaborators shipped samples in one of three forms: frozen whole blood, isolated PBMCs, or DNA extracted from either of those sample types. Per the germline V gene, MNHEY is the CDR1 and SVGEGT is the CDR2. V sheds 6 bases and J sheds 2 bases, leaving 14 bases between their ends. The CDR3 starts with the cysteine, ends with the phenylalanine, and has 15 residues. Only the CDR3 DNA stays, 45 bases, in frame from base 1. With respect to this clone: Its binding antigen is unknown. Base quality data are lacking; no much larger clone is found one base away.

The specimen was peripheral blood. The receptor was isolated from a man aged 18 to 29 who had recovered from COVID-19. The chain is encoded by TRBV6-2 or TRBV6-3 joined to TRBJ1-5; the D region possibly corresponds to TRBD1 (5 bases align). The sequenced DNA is TGTGCCAGCAGCTCCCGTGGGGGGGGCAATCAGCCCCAGCATTTT. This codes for CASSSRGGGNQPQHF.